This entry lists 32 T cell receptor beta chains sequenced from one sample in a study of T cell responses to AZD1222 COVID-19 vaccine. The protocol was immunoSEQ multiplex PCR, while the TCRdb copy is restricted to in-frame clones and leaves out a portion. The data contain about 130,000 clones, approximately 85% of them singletons. The source was peripheral blood, collected on day 0 of MenACWY control vaccination. These receptor sequences come from an adult in good health.

This rearrangement joins TRBV20-1 to TRBJ2-7; no clear D gene. V was pared by 5 bases and J by 7 bases, with 9 bases between. CDR1 and CDR2 from the germline V gene are DFQATT and SNEGSKA (reference sequence). The CDR3 loop spans 10 amino acids. In DNA, the CDR3 is TGCAGTGCTGCCACGAGGGAGCAGTACTTC. Its translation is CSAATREQYF.

J is TRBJ1-1 and V is TRBV18, with 7 nucleotides matching TRBD1. V was pared by 5 bases and J by 2 bases, with 5 bases of the junction left unmatched. This CDR3 comprises 14 residues. Germline V lookup: CDR1 KGHSH, CDR2 LQKENI. The CDR3 DNA reads TGTGCCAGCTCAATCCGGGACAGAAACACTGAAGCTTTCTTT. Translation gives CASSIRDRNTEAFF. The full variable domain, rest sourced from reference TRBV18 and TRBJ1-1, is NAGVMQNPRHLVRRRGQEARLRCSPMKGHSHVYWYRQLPEEGLKFMVYLQKENIIDESGMPKERFSAEFPKEGPSILRIQQVVRGDSAAYFCASSIRDRNTEAFFGQGTRLTVV.

This sequence joins TRBV7-2 and TRBJ1-2; 7 nucleotides match TRBD1. With 5 bases clipped from V and 4 bases from J, the junction kept 10 bases outside the gene matches. The germline V gene has CDR1 SGHTA and CDR2 FQGNSA. There are 15 residues in the CDR3. The CDR3 DNA reads as TGTGCCAGCAGCCAGCCCAGGGGGGCGACCTATGGCTACACCTTC. Protein sequence: CASSQPRGATYGYTF. Complete variable domain (other parts from reference TRBV7-2 and TRBJ1-2): GAGVSQSPSNKVTEKGKDVELRCDPISGHTALYWYRQSLGQGLEFLIYFQGNSAPDKSGLPSDRFSAERTGGSVSTLTIQRTQQEDSAVYLCASSQPRGATYGYTFGSGTRLTVV.

This chain joins TRBV29-1 and TRBJ1-2, with 9 bases aligning to TRBD1. Trimming took 7 bases from V and 6 from J; bases not matched to a gene: 6. Looked up from germline, CDR1 is SQVTM and CDR2 is ANQGSEA. The CDR3 contains 12 residues. The CDR3 here is CSAVDRGNGYTF. The CDR3 DNA is TGCAGCGCAGTAGACAGGGGGAATGGCTACACCTTC.

The genes are TRBV20-1 and TRBJ2-7, with TRBD1 matching over 7 bases. Per the germline V gene, CDR1 is DFQATT and CDR2 is SNEGSKA (reference sequence). This CDR3 has 13 amino acids. Trimming removed 3 bases from V and 7 bases from J; junction bases left unmatched: 9. The CDR3 DNA reads TGCAGTGCTAGTCGAGGGGGCCTCAAGGAGCAGTACTTC. This codes for CSASRGGLKEQYF.

The gene calls are TRBV28 and TRBJ1-6, with D maybe TRBD1 (5 bases). This CDR3 has 16 residues. Trimming stripped 3 bases from V and 3 bases from J, with 12 bases between. In germline, CDR1 is MDHEN, CDR2 SYDVKM. In DNA form, the CDR3 reads TGTGCCAGCAGTTTTAAGGGGCTAATCTATAATTCACCCCTCCACTTT. Protein product: CASSFKGLIYNSPLHF.

As DNA, the CDR3 is TGTGCCAGCAGCTTAACCACCCCTAGCGGGGGAAATGAGCAGTTCTTC. Translation gives CASSLTTPSGGNEQFF. J is TRBJ2-1 and V is TRBV7-3; 10 bases line up with TRBD2. Germline-derived CDR1 and CDR2 are SGHTA and FQGTGA. V shed 0 bases, J shed 7 bases, and the junction held 6 bases outside the gene matches. The CDR3 is 16 amino acids.

The V and J genes are TRBV27 and TRBJ2-7, with TRBD1 matching over 10 bases. Per germline, CDR1 MNHEY and CDR2 SMNVEV (reference sequence). The V gene end was trimmed by 5 bases and the J gene end by 3 bases; junction bases not matched to a gene: 10. This CDR3 is built from 16 residues. This CDR3 reads CASSTGTGVGSYEQYF. In nucleotides, the CDR3 is TGTGCCAGCAGTACCGGGACAGGGGTCGGTAGCTACGAGCAGTACTTC.

The chain employs TRBV5-4 and TRBJ2-7; 9 bases agree with TRBD1. Unmatched junction bases numbered 12, after V lost 4 bases and J lost 7 bases. The CDR3 runs to 15 residues. Germline CDR1 reads SGHNT; CDR2 reads YYREEE (reference sequence). The CDR3 nucleotides are TGTGCCAGCAGCCCTGGTGGGACAGGGCCTCGTGAGCAGTACTTC. Encoded protein: CASSPGGTGPREQYF.

V gene TRBV7-9 combines with J gene TRBJ2-7; no clear D gene. This CDR3 has 12 amino acids. V lost 5 bases and J lost 8, with 13 bases in between. Per the germline V gene, CDR1 is SEHNR and CDR2 is FQNEAQ (reference sequence). The CDR3 bases are TGTGCCAGCAGCCTCGAGCGTGTCAAGCAGTACTTC. Translated: CASSLERVKQYF. The whole variable domain, remainder taken from reference TRBV7-9 and TRBJ2-7, is DTGVSQNPRHKITKRGQNVTFRCDPISEHNRLYWYRQTLGQGPEFLTYFQNEAQLEKSRLLSDRFSAERPKGSFSTLEIQRTEQGDSAMYLCASSLERVKQYFGPGTRLTVT.

This clone was found a few times. The chain carries TRBV28 and TRBJ2-2, with D tentatively TRBD2 (6 bases). The V end was cut by 5 bases, the J end by 2 bases, with 18 bases between. The length of the CDR3 is 17 residues. Germline values: CDR1 MDHEN, CDR2 SYDVKM. The CDR3 coding sequence is TGTGCCAGCAGTCTTAGTAGCGGACCCCTTAACACCGGGGAGCTGTTTTTT. This gives the protein CASSLSSGPLNTGELFF.

This rearrangement joins TRBV27 to TRBJ2-7; possibly TRBD1 or TRBD2 for D (5 bases each). The germline V gene encodes CDR1 MNHEY and CDR2 SMNVEV (reference sequence). V was pared by 5 bases and J by 7 bases, with 21 bases between. This CDR3 contains 15 residues. CDR3: CASSLTGTTPWEQYF. DNA for the CDR3: TGTGCCAGCAGTCTAACGGGGACCACCCCTTGGGAGCAGTACTTC.

The rearrangement links TRBV5-4 to TRBJ1-2; D gene unclear. Per germline, CDR1 SGHNT and CDR2 YYREEE (reference sequence). The CDR3 runs to 14 residues. Trimming removed 0 bases from V and 2 bases from J, with 8 bases in between. CDR3 sequence: CASSLEFANYGYTF. CDR3 coding DNA: TGTGCCAGCAGCTTGGAGTTCGCCAACTATGGCTACACCTTC.

The V call is TRBV27, the J call TRBJ2-3; TRBD1 aligns across 7 bases. V lost 6 bases and J lost 5; bases outside the gene matches: 8. The CDR3 length is 14 residues. In germline, CDR1 is MNHEY, CDR2 SMNVEV (reference sequence). CDR3 coding DNA: TGTGCCAGCAGCACTGACAGGGATGGAGATACGCAGTATTTT. Its translation: CASSTDRDGDTQYF.

The rearrangement joins TRBV6-5 to TRBJ2-4; 8 bases map to TRBD1. The V gene end was trimmed by 6 bases and the J gene end by 7 bases; junction bases not matched to a gene: 8. CDR3 size: 14 residues. The germline V gene encodes CDR1 MNHEY and CDR2 SVGAGI. CDR3 residues: CASSTRDRWNIQYF. The CDR3 bases are TGTGCCAGCAGCACAAGGGACAGGTGGAACATTCAGTACTTC.

This chain joins TRBV27 and TRBJ1-4; the match to TRBD1 covers 7 bases. The CDR3 is made up of 15 amino acids. The trim removed 5 bases at V and 8 bases at J, leaving 11 bases unmatched. The germline V gene encodes CDR1 MNHEY and CDR2 SMNVEV (reference sequence). This CDR3 is CASSPQTGKREKLFF. The DNA for the CDR3 is TGTGCCAGCAGTCCTCAGACAGGGAAAAGAGAAAAACTGTTTTTT.

The chain couples TRBV27 to TRBJ1-1; TRBD1 matches at 8 bases. This CDR3 contains 18 residues. Germline CDR1 and CDR2: MNHEY and SMNVEV (reference sequence). The J segment lost 0 bases and the V segment lost 5 bases, leaving 14 bases of the junction unmatched. The CDR3 spells CASSPDRGVRLMNTEAFF. Here the CDR3 DNA reads TGTGCCAGCAGTCCTGACAGGGGAGTACGGCTGATGAACACTGAAGCTTTCTTT.

V is TRBV28 and J is TRBJ1-5, with D maybe TRBD1 (5 bases). The CDR3 runs 14 residues. CDR1 and CDR2 (germline): MDHEN, SYDVKM. V was trimmed by 3 bases and J by 5 bases, leaving 11 bases between them. Written as DNA, the CDR3 is TGTGCCAGCAGTTTCGTGGGGCGCGATCAGCCCCAGCATTTT. This gives the protein CASSFVGRDQPQHF.

The chain has TRBV29-1 and TRBJ1-2; no clear D. The V gene lost 6 bases and the J gene lost 8 bases, with 19 bases spanning the gap. Germline values: CDR1 SQVTM, CDR2 ANQGSEA. The CDR3 runs 13 residues. In nucleotides, the CDR3 is TGCAGCGTGGCCGTAGTGAGAGGGAGCGGCTACACCTTC. This codes for CSVAVVRGSGYTF.

The rearrangement links TRBV9 to TRBJ2-7, with D perhaps matching TRBD1 (6 bases). Trimming took off 7 bases at V and 0 bases at J, with 14 bases between the two ends. CDR3 size: 14 residues. The V gene's germline CDR1 is SGDLS and CDR2 YYNGEE. CDR3 DNA sequence: TGTGCCAGCGGCCAGGGGCCAAACTCCTACGAGCAGTACTTC. Protein: CASGQGPNSYEQYF. Looking up the rest from reference TRBV9 and TRBJ2-7 gives the full variable domain: DSGVTQTPKHLITATGQRVTLRCSPRSGDLSVYWYQQSLDQGLQFLIQYYNGEERAKGNILERFSAQQFPDLHSELNLSSLELGDSALYFCASGQGPNSYEQYFGPGTRLTVT.

This clone was detected a few times. The chain links TRBV7-9 to TRBJ1-4; D is undetermined. This CDR3 has 17 amino acids. In germline, CDR1 is SEHNR, CDR2 FQNEAQ (reference sequence). Trimming left V 4 bases short and J 2 bases short, with 17 bases between. In DNA, the CDR3 is TGTGCCAGCAGCTCCGGGCGGAGCGCAATTACTAATGAAAAACTGTTTTTT. This encodes CASSSGRSAITNEKLFF.

This chain links TRBV7-6 with TRBJ2-7; 10 bases are a match to TRBD1. Germline V gives CDR1 SGHVS, CDR2 FNYEAQ. CDR3 length equals 14 residues. The trim removed 5 bases at V and 6 bases at J, leaving 7 bases unmatched. The CDR3 sequence is CASSPRQGAGEQYF. The DNA of the CDR3 is TGTGCCAGCAGCCCTCGACAGGGGGCTGGCGAGCAGTACTTC.

The chain recombines TRBV3-1 (or the pseudogene TRBV3-2) with TRBJ2-7, with 10 nucleotides matching TRBD2. CDR1 LGHDT and CDR2 YNNKEL come from the germline V gene (reference sequence). V was clipped by 0 bases and J by 1 base; unmatched bases: 6. CDR3 length: 17 residues. The CDR3 is CASSQDIRLAGSYEQYF. The CDR3 nucleotides are TGTGCCAGCAGCCAAGATATACGACTAGCGGGTTCCTACGAGCAGTACTTC.

The chain combines TRBV30 with TRBJ1-3, with no clear D. V dropped 2 bases and J dropped 0 bases, with 5 bases sitting between them. Per the germline V gene, CDR1 is GTSNPN and CDR2 is SVGIG (reference sequence). This CDR3 has 13 amino acids. CDR3 region: CAWSLSSGNTIYF. The CDR3 nucleotides read TGTGCCTGGAGTCTGAGCTCTGGAAACACCATATATTTT.

The rearrangement joins TRBV6-2 or TRBV6-3 to TRBJ2-7; weak D call: TRBD2 (6 bases). This CDR3 has 12 amino acids. Trimming removed 4 bases from V and 6 bases from J, with 10 bases in between. Germline loops: CDR1 MNHEY, CDR2 SVGEGT. The CDR3: CASSWDWTEQYF. The CDR3 nucleotides are TGTGCCAGCAGTTGGGACTGGACCGAGCAGTACTTC.

The rearrangement links TRBV28 to TRBJ2-4, with no clear D. This CDR3 contains 16 residues. V was cut by 3 bases and J by 0 bases, with 12 bases left in between. From germline, CDR1 is MDHEN and CDR2 SYDVKM. CDR3 coding DNA: TGTGCCAGCAGTTTTTCACTGGGTCTAGCCAAAAACATTCAGTACTTC. Its translation: CASSFSLGLAKNIQYF.

This chain connects TRBV14 to TRBJ2-2, with a weak D call TRBD2 (5 bases). This CDR3 contains 16 residues. Trimming left V 5 bases short and J 1 base short, with 14 bases between. Germline assignment: CDR1 SGHDN and CDR2 FVKESK. CDR3 DNA: TGTGCCAGCAGCAGGGCCCTAGCCCTGAACACCGGGGAGCTGTTTTTT. It encodes CASSRALALNTGELFF.

This chain links TRBV2 with TRBJ1-2; D is unresolved. Germline V gives CDR1 SNHLY, CDR2 FYNNEI. The CDR3 has 12 residues. The V end was cut by 4 bases, the J end by 5 bases, with 8 bases between. The CDR3 is CASSASSYGYTF. DNA for the CDR3: TGTGCCAGCAGTGCCTCTTCGTATGGCTACACCTTC.

This chain joins TRBV7-9 and TRBJ1-2, with a weak D call TRBD1 (6 bases). This CDR3 has 14 residues. Germline V lookup: CDR1 SEHNR, CDR2 FQNEAQ (reference sequence). Trimming cost V 2 bases and J 4 bases, with 11 bases left between them. CDR3 nucleotides: TGTGCCAGCAGCTTAACAGGGATGGTCTATGGCTACACCTTC. Amino acids: CASSLTGMVYGYTF.

V and J are TRBV5-1 and TRBJ2-3, with 7 bases identical to TRBD2. CDR1 SGHRS and CDR2 YFSETQ come from the germline V gene. The CDR3 loop spans 13 amino acids. After removal of 3 bases from V and 11 bases from J, the junction contained 9 bases not matched to a gene. The CDR3 DNA reads as TGCGCCAGCAGCTCCCAGACCCCGGGGGGGCAGTATTTT. It specifies CASSSQTPGGQYF.

The chain has TRBV7-3 and TRBJ1-6, with D hard to call. The CDR3 is 14 residues long. Per germline, CDR1 SGHTA and CDR2 FQGTGA. Deletions cut 4 bases from V and 7 bases from J, with 11 bases between. The CDR3 bases are TGTGCCAGCAGCTACCTTAGCAGGAATTCACCCCTCCACTTT. It encodes CASSYLSRNSPLHF.

This chain uses TRBV2 with TRBJ2-7; D is perhaps TRBD1 (5 bases). This CDR3 is 13 amino acids long. Germline V gene sequence: CDR1 SNHLY, CDR2 FYNNEI. With 6 bases removed from V and 0 bases from J, the gap between germline ends came to 9 bases. The CDR3 protein is CASRGPFSYEQYF. The CDR3 bases are TGTGCCAGCAGGGGGCCTTTCTCCTACGAGCAGTACTTC.